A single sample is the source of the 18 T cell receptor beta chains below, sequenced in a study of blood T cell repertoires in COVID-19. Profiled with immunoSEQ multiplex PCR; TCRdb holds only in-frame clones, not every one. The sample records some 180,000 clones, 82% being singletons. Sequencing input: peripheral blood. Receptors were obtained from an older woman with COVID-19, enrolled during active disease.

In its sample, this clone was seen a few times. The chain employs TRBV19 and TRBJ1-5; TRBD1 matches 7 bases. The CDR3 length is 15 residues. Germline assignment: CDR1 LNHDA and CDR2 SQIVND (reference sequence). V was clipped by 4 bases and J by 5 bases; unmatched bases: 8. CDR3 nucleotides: TGTGCCAGTAGTAAAAGGGACAGAGAGGATCAGCCCCAGCATTTT. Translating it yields CASSKRDREDQPQHF.

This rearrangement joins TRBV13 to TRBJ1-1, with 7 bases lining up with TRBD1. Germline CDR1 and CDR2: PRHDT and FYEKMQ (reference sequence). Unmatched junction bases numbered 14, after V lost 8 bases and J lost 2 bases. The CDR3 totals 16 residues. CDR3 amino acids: CASRFTTTGANTEAFF. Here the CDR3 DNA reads TGTGCCAGCCGATTCACTACCACAGGGGCAAACACTGAAGCTTTCTTT.

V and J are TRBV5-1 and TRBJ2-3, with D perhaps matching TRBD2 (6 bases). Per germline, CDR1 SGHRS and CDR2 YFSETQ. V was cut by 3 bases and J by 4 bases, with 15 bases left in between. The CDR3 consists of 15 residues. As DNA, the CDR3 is TGCGCCAGCAGCTCGCGCGGGGCAGAACCAGATACGCAGTATTTT. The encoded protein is CASSSRGAEPDTQYF.

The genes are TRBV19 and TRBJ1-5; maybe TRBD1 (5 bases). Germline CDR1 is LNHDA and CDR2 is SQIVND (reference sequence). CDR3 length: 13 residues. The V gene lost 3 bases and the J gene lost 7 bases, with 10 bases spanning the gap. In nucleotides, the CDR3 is TGTGCCAGTAGTATTCCGGGGGAGCAGCCCCAGCATTTT. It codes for CASSIPGEQPQHF.

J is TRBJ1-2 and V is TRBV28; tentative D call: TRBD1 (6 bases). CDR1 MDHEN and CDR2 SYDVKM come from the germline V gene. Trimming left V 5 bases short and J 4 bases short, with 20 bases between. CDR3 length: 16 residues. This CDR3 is CASSLPWIRGVYGYTF. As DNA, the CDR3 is TGTGCCAGCAGTCTCCCGTGGATCAGGGGAGTCTATGGCTACACCTTC.

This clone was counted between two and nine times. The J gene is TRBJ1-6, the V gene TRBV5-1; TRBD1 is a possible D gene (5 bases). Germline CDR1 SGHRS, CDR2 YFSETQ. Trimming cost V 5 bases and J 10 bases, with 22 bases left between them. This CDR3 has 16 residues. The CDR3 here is CASSSSGDGGTSPLHF. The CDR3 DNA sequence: TGCGCCAGCAGTTCCTCTGGGGACGGGGGAACCTCACCCCTCCACTTT.

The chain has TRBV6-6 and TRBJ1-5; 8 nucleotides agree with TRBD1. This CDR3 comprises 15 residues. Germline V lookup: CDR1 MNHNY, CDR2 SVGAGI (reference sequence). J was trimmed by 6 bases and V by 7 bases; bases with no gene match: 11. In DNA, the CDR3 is TGTGCCAGCACCAGGAGCACAGGGGGGAGTCAGCCCCAGCATTTT. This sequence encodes CASTRSTGGSQPQHF.

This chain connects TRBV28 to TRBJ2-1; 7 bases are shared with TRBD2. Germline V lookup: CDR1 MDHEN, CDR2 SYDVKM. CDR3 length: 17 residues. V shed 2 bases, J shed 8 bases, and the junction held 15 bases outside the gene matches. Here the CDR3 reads CASSLGGAGRNVDEQFF. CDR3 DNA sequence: TGTGCCAGCAGTTTAGGGGGAGCGGGAAGGAATGTGGATGAGCAGTTCTTC.

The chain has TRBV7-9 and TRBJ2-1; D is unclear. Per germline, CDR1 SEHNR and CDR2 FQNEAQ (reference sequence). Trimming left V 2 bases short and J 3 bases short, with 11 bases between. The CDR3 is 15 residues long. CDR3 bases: TGTGCCAGCAGCTTAAGACGGAGAGTCTACAATGAGCAGTTCTTC. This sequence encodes CASSLRRRVYNEQFF. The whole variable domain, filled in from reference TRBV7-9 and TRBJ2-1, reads DTGVSQNPRHKITKRGQNVTFRCDPISEHNRLYWYRQTLGQGPEFLTYFQNEAQLEKSRLLSDRFSAERPKGSFSTLEIQRTEQGDSAMYLCASSLRRRVYNEQFFGPGTRLTVL.

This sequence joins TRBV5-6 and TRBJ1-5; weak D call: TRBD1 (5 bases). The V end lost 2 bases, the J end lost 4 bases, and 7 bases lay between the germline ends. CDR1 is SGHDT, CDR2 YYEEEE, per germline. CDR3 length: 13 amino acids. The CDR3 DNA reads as TGTGCCAGCAGCTTCAGGGTAAATCAGCCCCAGCATTTT. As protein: CASSFRVNQPQHF.

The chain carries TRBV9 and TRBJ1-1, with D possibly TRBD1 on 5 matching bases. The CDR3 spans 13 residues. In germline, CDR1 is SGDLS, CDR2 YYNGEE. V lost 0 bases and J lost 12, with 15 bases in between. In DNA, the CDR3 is TGTGCCAGCAGCGTAGGGCTGGTGGGGCAACCTTTCTTT. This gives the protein CASSVGLVGQPFF. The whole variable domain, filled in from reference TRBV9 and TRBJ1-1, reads DSGVTQTPKHLITATGQRVTLRCSPRSGDLSVYWYQQSLDQGLQFLIQYYNGEERAKGNILERFSAQQFPDLHSELNLSSLELGDSALYFCASSVGLVGQPFFGQGTRLTVV.

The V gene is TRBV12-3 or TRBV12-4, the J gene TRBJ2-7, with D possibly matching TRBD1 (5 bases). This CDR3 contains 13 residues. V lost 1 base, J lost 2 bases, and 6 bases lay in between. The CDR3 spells CASSLGGTYEQYF. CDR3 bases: TGTGCCAGCAGTTTAGGGGGCACCTACGAGCAGTACTTC.

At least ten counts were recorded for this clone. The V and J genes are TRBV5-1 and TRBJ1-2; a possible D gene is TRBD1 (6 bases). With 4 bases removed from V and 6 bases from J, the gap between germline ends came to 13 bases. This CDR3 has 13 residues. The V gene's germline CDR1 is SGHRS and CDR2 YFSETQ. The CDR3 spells CASSGDIGDGYTF. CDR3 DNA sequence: TGCGCCAGCAGCGGGGACATTGGAGATGGCTACACCTTC.

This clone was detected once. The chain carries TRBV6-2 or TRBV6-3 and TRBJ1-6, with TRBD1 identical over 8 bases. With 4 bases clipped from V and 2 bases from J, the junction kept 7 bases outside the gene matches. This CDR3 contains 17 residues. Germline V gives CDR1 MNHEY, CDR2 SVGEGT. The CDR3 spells CASSSPGQAAYNSPLHF. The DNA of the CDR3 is TGTGCCAGCAGTTCACCGGGACAGGCAGCCTATAATTCACCCCTCCACTTT.

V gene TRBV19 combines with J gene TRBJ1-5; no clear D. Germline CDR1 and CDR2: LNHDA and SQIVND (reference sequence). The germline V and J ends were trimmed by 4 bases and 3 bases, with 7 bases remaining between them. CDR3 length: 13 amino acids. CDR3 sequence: CASSREVNQPQHF. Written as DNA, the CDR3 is TGTGCCAGTAGTAGGGAGGTCAATCAGCCCCAGCATTTT. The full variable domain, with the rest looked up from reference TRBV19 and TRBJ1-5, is DGGITQSPKYLFRKEGQNVTLSCEQNLNHDAMYWYRQDPGQGLRLIYYSQIVNDFQKGDIAEGYSVSREKKESFPLTVTSAQKNPTAFYLCASSREVNQPQHFGDGTRLSIL.

The CDR3 DNA is TGTGCCAGCTCCGGACAGGCAACAGATACGCAGTATTTT. Translating it yields CASSGQATDTQYF. The genes are TRBV28 and TRBJ2-3; TRBD1 aligns across 7 bases. J lost 3 bases, V lost 8 bases, and 5 bases had no gene match. CDR3 length: 13 residues. The germline V gene encodes CDR1 MDHEN and CDR2 SYDVKM. Variable domain in full (rest from reference TRBV28 and TRBJ2-3): DVKVTQSSRYLVKRTGEKVFLECVQDMDHENMFWYRQDPGLGLRLIYFSYDVKMKEKGDIPEGYSVSREKKERFSLILESASTNQTSMYLCASSGQATDTQYFGPGTRLTVL.

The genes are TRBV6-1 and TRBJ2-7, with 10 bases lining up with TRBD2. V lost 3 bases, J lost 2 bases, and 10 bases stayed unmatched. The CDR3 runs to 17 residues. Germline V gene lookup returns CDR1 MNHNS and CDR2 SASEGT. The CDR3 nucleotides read TGTGCCAGCAGTGATTTCTTAGCGGGAGGCCCAACCTACGAGCAGTACTTC. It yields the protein CASSDFLAGGPTYEQYF.

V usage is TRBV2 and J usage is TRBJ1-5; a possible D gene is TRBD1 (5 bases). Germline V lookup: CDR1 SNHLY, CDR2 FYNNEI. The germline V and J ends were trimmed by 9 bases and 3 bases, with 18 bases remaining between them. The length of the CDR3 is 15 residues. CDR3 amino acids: CASGKGQGYNQPQHF. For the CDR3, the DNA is TGTGCCAGTGGGAAGGGGCAGGGTTACAATCAGCCCCAGCATTTT.